Shown below are 16 T cell receptor beta chains from a single sample sequenced in a study of control samples from healthy donors and cancer patients. Some clones are missing from TCRdb's copy, which holds only in-frame ones; the method was immunoSEQ multiplex PCR. The profile covers approximately 100,000 clones, with 92% appearing a single time and 3% taken by the ten largest. The material sequenced was blood. Receptors were obtained from a human donor in good health. The donor label of this sample is uncertain.

This chain connects TRBV6-6 to TRBJ1-5; 11 bases map to TRBD1. After removal of 5 bases from V and 4 bases from J, the junction contained 4 bases not matched to a gene. This CDR3 spans 15 amino acids. Germline loops: CDR1 MNHNY, CDR2 SVGAGI (reference sequence). CDR3 sequence reads: CASSPGTGGNQPQHF. The CDR3 coding sequence is TGTGCCAGCAGTCCCGGGACAGGGGGGAATCAGCCCCAGCATTTT.

The chain recombines TRBV11-2 with TRBJ2-3, with 9 bases matching TRBD2. The length of the CDR3 is 14 residues. Germline-derived CDR1 and CDR2 are SGHAT and FQNNGV. The junction had 5 bases not matched to a gene; V was cut back by 5 bases and J by 5 bases. The CDR3 spells CASSPIAGEDTQYF. The CDR3 nucleotides read TGTGCCAGCAGCCCAATAGCGGGGGAAGATACGCAGTATTTT.

The rearrangement links TRBV7-2 to TRBJ2-1; D call uncertain. CDR3 size: 12 residues. In germline, CDR1 is SGHTA, CDR2 FQGNSA. Trimming stripped 4 bases from V and 3 bases from J, with 4 bases between. This chain's CDR3 is CASSSFYNEQFF. CDR3 nucleotides: TGTGCCAGCAGCTCCTTCTACAATGAGCAGTTCTTC.

The genes are TRBV3-1 (or the pseudogene TRBV3-2) and TRBJ1-4; D unresolved. V lost 3 bases to trimming and J lost 4 bases, with 9 bases between them. In germline, CDR1 is LGHDT, CDR2 YNNKEL (reference sequence). The CDR3 consists of 14 residues. This CDR3 reads CASSHDGVNEKLFF. DNA of the CDR3: TGTGCCAGCAGCCATGACGGAGTTAATGAAAAACTGTTTTTT.

The rearrangement links TRBV6-2 or TRBV6-3 to TRBJ1-3; 7 nucleotides match TRBD1. The CDR3 runs 18 residues. V shed 2 bases and J 0 bases; nucleotides not matched to a gene: 10. From germline, CDR1 is MNHEY and CDR2 SVGEGT. This CDR3 is CASSYGGQRKFSGNTIYF. CDR3 nucleotides: TGTGCCAGCAGTTACGGGGGACAGCGGAAATTCTCTGGAAACACCATATATTTT.

The chain employs TRBV19 and TRBJ2-3; 13 nucleotides line up with TRBD2. V lost 10 bases to trimming and J lost 0 bases; unmatched junction nucleotides: 4. This CDR3 region has 15 residues. The germline V gene encodes CDR1 LNHDA and CDR2 SQIVND (reference sequence). CDR3 in DNA: TGTGCCACCCGGACTAGCGGGGGTAGCACAGATACGCAGTATTTT. Its translation: CATRTSGGSTDTQYF.

This clone was observed once. J is TRBJ2-1 and V is TRBV12-3 or TRBV12-4, with D tentatively TRBD1 or TRBD2 (5 bases each). V lost 2 bases to trimming and J lost 6 bases, with 8 bases between them. CDR3 length: 13 residues. In DNA, the CDR3 is TGTGCCAGCAGTTTATTGAGGGGCAATGAGCAGTTCTTC. Protein: CASSLLRGNEQFF.

V usage is TRBV19 and J usage is TRBJ2-1, with D hard to call. Per germline, CDR1 LNHDA and CDR2 SQIVND (reference sequence). V gave up 3 bases and J gave up 0 bases, with 12 bases separating them. The CDR3 extends over 16 amino acids. The CDR3 here is CASSIISGTSYNEQFF. The CDR3 region has the DNA TGTGCCAGTAGTATTATTTCGGGTACCTCCTACAATGAGCAGTTCTTC.

This chain joins TRBV2 and TRBJ1-6; D gene unclear. V was shortened by 7 bases and J by 9 bases, with 16 bases between the two germline ends. Germline V lookup: CDR1 SNHLY, CDR2 FYNNEI. This CDR3 spans 14 amino acids. The chain's CDR3 is CASNPRGRGSPLHF. The CDR3 DNA is TGTGCCAGCAACCCTCGTGGGCGGGGTTCACCCCTCCACTTT.

The V gene is TRBV6-2 or TRBV6-3, the J gene TRBJ2-6; D is possibly TRBD2 (5 bases). CDR3 size: 15 residues. Per the germline V gene, CDR1 is MNHEY and CDR2 is SVGEGT. The ends were cut back, 2 bases at V and 0 bases at J, with 5 bases in the middle. CDR3 nucleotides: TGTGCCAGCAGTTACGGGAGCTCTGGGGCCAACGTCCTGACTTTC. Encoded protein: CASSYGSSGANVLTF.

The gene calls are TRBV12-3 or TRBV12-4 and TRBJ1-4; weak D call: TRBD1 (6 bases). The V end was cut by 5 bases, the J end by 7 bases, with 11 bases between. CDR3 length: 13 residues. CDR3 amino acids: CASSGDKGEKLFF. The CDR3 bases are TGTGCCAGCAGTGGGGACAAGGGTGAAAAACTGTTTTTT.

V usage is TRBV19 and J usage is TRBJ1-4; D possibly corresponds to TRBD1 (5 bases). The CDR3 is 14 amino acids. With 5 bases removed from V and 1 base from J, the gap between germline ends came to 8 bases. Germline assignment: CDR1 LNHDA and CDR2 SQIVND (reference sequence). The DNA of the CDR3 is TGTGCCAGTAGTCGGGACGGAACTAATGAAAAACTGTTTTTT. Amino acid sequence: CASSRDGTNEKLFF.

This clone was detected once. This rearrangement joins TRBV3-1 (or the pseudogene TRBV3-2) to TRBJ2-3; 9 bases agree with TRBD2. Trimming cost V 0 bases and J 6 bases; bases outside gene matches: 7. This CDR3 contains 16 residues. Germline CDR1 LGHDT, CDR2 YNNKEL (reference sequence). The CDR3 loop is CASSQDRAAGGDTQYF. The CDR3 bases are TGTGCCAGCAGCCAAGATCGTGCGGCGGGGGGGGATACGCAGTATTTT.

The chain employs TRBV5-1 and TRBJ1-6, with a weak D call TRBD1 (6 bases). Germline CDR1 SGHRS, CDR2 YFSETQ. The CDR3 length is 19 residues. Trimming left V 1 base short and J 6 bases short, with 23 bases between. The CDR3 region has the DNA TGCGCCAGCAGCTTGACGCCGACAGGCCGGGCCAACCTTAATTCACCCCTCCACTTT. Translated: CASSLTPTGRANLNSPLHF.

This sequence joins TRBV6-5 and TRBJ2-3; TRBD2 is a possible D gene (5 bases). Trimming stripped 5 bases from V and 5 bases from J, with 11 bases between. This CDR3 contains 13 residues. CDR1 and CDR2 from the germline V gene are MNHEY and SVGAGI. The CDR3 loop is CASSRTVGDTQYF. CDR3 nucleotide sequence: TGTGCCAGCAGTCGGACTGTCGGAGATACGCAGTATTTT.

The genes are TRBV10-3 and TRBJ2-7; D might be TRBD2 (6 bases). V was cut by 6 bases and J by 5 bases, with 23 bases left in between. The CDR3 has 16 residues. From germline, CDR1 is ENHRY and CDR2 SYGVKD. This CDR3 is CAISPLILASSDEQYF. The CDR3 DNA is TGTGCCATCAGCCCACTTATACTAGCTTCTTCGGACGAGCAGTACTTC.